The entry below describes one T cell receptor (beta chain). The method was immunoSEQ multiplex PCR; TCRdb's version includes in-frame clones alone and lacks a portion of them. The sample yields tens of thousands of clones, more than 80% seen once. Autoimmune disease history or systemic immunosuppression barred patients. The data are from a study of OX40 agonist ivuxolimab in advanced cancers. The wider study: Checkpoint inhibitors had been given previously to under 50% of patients.

CDR3 length: 17 residues. V was shortened by 3 bases and J by 5 bases, with 19 bases between the two germline ends. The germline CDR1 and CDR2 sequences are MNHEY and SMNVEV (reference sequence). This specimen consisted of CD4+ or CD8+ T cells sorted from blood, obtained in a trial of the OX40 agonist ivuxolimab. The chain recombines TRBV27 with TRBJ2-2, with D perhaps TRBD1 or TRBD2 (6 bases each). This TCR was recovered from an adult with an advanced solid tumor such as melanoma, head and neck, liver or kidney cancer. The CDR3 coding sequence is TGTGCCAGCAGTTTGGTCCCACCGGACAGCGGGACCGGGGAGCTGTTTTTT. It yields the protein CASSLVPPDSGTGELFF.